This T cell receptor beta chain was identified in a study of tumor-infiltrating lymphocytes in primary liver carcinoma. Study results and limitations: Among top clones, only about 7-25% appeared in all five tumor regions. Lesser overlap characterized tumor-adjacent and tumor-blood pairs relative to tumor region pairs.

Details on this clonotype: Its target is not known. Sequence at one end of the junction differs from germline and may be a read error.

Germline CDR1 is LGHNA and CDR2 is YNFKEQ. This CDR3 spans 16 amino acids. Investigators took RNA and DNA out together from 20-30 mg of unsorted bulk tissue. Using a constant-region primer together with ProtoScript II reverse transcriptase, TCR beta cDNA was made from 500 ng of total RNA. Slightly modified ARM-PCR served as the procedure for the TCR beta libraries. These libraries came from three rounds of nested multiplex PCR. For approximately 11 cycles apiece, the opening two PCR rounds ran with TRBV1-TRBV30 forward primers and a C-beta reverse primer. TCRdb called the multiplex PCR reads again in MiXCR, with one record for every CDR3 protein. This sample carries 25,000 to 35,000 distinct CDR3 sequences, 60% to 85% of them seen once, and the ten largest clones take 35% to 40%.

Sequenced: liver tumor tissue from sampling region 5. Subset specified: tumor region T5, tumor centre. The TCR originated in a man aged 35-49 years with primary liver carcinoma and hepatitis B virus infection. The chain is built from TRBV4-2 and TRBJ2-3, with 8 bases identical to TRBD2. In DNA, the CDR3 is TGTGTCAGCAGTCAAGACCGAGCGGGAGTAAGGGATACGCAGTATTTT. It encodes CVSSQDRAGVRDTQYF.